The clone carrying this T cell receptor beta chain was counted at least ten times. Its specificity is unknown. These data are taken from a study of blood T cells in healthy people across ages. The CDR3 runs 17 residues. The V gene's germline CDR1 is SGHTA and CDR2 FQGNSA. V lost 1 base and J lost 5; bases outside the gene matches: 5. The second PCR ran about 6 to 11 cycles with a sample-barcoded 5' primer and J-beta primers. No fewer than 3 million CDR3-containing paired-end reads came from each sample. One entry per CDR3 protein results from TCRdb running MiXCR on the 5' RACE reads. The table records about 700,000 distinct CDR3 sequences, about 34% of them present only once. Study-wide results and limits: The study lacked donor CMV status, which possibly confounded expanded clonotype changes. The study found more naive CD4+ cells and higher diversity in long-lived than aged donors. Age advanced and TCR beta diversity per million T cells fell, roughly linearly.

The chain carries TRBV7-2 and TRBJ2-5, with 15 bases matching TRBD2. The receptor's source is an elderly woman in good health. The sequenced sample was blood. The CDR3 loop is CASSLVGLAGGFETQYF. DNA for the CDR3: TGTGCCAGCAGCTTAGTAGGACTAGCGGGGGGGTTCGAGACCCAGTACTTC.